Listed below are T cell receptor beta chains from one sample, sequenced in a study of blood T cell repertoires in COVID-19. Using immunoSEQ multiplex PCR, the repertoire was profiled, and TCRdb retains in-frame clones only, with some absent. Seen here are about 120,000 clones, more than 80% observed once, and the top ten hold approximately 27%. The sample taken for sequencing was peripheral blood. These receptors came from a man between 70 and 80 years old with active or convalescent COVID-19. Both conserved end residues are part of each CDR3. The D gene is left open where the match is weak. Size is omitted from some rows. Given values are once, few, many or a class for expanded clones.

abundance	v_gene	d_gene	j_gene	CDR3nt	CDR3aa
.	TRBV10-3	.	TRBJ1-4	TGTGCCATCAGTGGGGGGCAGGGTAATGAAAAACTGTTTTTT	CAISGGQGNEKLFF
few	TRBV6-1	TRBD2	TRBJ2-1	TGTGCCAGCAGTGTCGGGACTAGCGGGAGTAGGTACAATGAGCAGTTCTTC	CASSVGTSGSRYNEQFF
.	TRBV5-1	TRBD1	TRBJ2-7	TGCGCCAGCAGCTTGTGGGGGGACAGGGGACACGAGCAGTACTTC	CASSLWGDRGHEQYF
.	TRBV2	TRBD2	TRBJ2-3	TGTGCCAGCACCTTAGCGGGGACCACAGATACGCAGTATTTT	CASTLAGTTDTQYF
.	TRBV29-1	.	TRBJ2-3	TGCAGCGTTAAACCAGGACAGGGAGGGGATACGCAGTATTTT	CSVKPGQGGDTQYF
.	TRBV13	.	TRBJ2-1	TGTGCCAGCATTAGCGGCTACAATGAGCAGTTCTTC	CASISGYNEQFF
.	TRBV28	TRBD1	TRBJ1-6	TGTGCCAGCAGTTTAGCGGGACAGGGGACTTCACCCCTCCACTTT	CASSLAGQGTSPLHF
once	TRBV19	.	TRBJ1-1	TGTGCCAGTACCCGCGCGGGGGACACTGAAGCTTTCTTT	CASTRAGDTEAFF
.	TRBV20-1	.	TRBJ2-7	TGCAGTGCTCGGGACTTCTACGAGCAGTACTTC	CSARDFYEQYF
.	TRBV7-9	TRBD1	TRBJ1-1	TGTGCCAGCAGCTCCCGGGACAGGGATGAAGCTTTCTTT	CASSSRDRDEAFF
.	TRBV19	TRBD1	TRBJ1-4	TGTGCCAGTAGTATTCAGGGGGCGAACGAAAAACTGTTTTTT	CASSIQGANEKLFF
.	TRBV7-9	.	TRBJ2-1	TGTGCCAGCACCCTCGGGGGAGACAATGAGCAGTTCTTC	CASTLGGDNEQFF
.	TRBV28	TRBD2	TRBJ2-7	TGTGCCAGCAGTCCGAGGCGGGGGGCCTACGAGCAGTACTTC	CASSPRRGAYEQYF
.	TRBV11-2	TRBD1	TRBJ1-4	TGTGCCAGCAGCCCTAAACCGGGACAGGGGTGGGAAAAACTGTTTTTT	CASSPKPGQGWEKLFF
once	TRBV27	.	TRBJ1-2	TGTGCCAGCAGTCCACGACAGGAGAACTATGGCTACACCTTC	CASSPRQENYGYTF
.	TRBV28	TRBD2	TRBJ2-1	TGTGCCAGCACCACGCTATCAGGACTAGCGGGGAATGAGCAGTTCTTC	CASTTLSGLAGNEQFF
.	TRBV5-1	.	TRBJ1-1	TGCGCCAGCAGCTTAGGGGTATCTGAAGCTTTCTTT	CASSLGVSEAFF
.	TRBV3-1/TRBV3-2	.	TRBJ1-4	TGTGCCAGCAGCCAAGGGGTGACAGACTCTAATGAAAAACTGTTTTTT	CASSQGVTDSNEKLFF
.	TRBV7-2	TRBD2	TRBJ2-5	TGTGCCAGCAGCTTAGGATTAGCGGGACAAGAGACCCAGTACTTC	CASSLGLAGQETQYF
.	TRBV19	.	TRBJ1-4	TGTGCCAGTAGTATTAAGCGTAATGAAAAACTGTTTTTT	CASSIKRNEKLFF
.	TRBV4-1	.	TRBJ1-5	TGCGCCAGCAGCCAGGGCCCCGCGTCGCCCCAGCATTTT	CASSQGPASPQHF
.	TRBV6-2/TRBV6-3	TRBD2	TRBJ2-3	TGTGCCAGCAGTTACTCTGCGGGAGGGAGCACAGATACGCAGTATTTT	CASSYSAGGSTDTQYF